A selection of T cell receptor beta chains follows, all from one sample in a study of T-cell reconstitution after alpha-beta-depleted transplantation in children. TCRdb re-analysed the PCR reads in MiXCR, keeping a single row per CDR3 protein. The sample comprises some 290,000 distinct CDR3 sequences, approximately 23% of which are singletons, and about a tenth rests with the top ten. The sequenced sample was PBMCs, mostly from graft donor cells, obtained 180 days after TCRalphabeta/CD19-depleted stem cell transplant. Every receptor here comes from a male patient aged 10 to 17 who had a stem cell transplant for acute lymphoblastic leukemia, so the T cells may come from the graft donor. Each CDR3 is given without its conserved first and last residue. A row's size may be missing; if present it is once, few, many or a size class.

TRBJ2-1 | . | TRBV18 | ASSPLGTSGRFSSYNEQF
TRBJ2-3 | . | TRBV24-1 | ATSAGLAQY
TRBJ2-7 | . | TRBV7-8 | ASSFATEQY
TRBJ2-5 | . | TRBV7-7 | ASSPRLAETQY
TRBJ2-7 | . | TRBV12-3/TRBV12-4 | ASSLRVSANEQY
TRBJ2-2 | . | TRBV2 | PSWEIGTENTGELF
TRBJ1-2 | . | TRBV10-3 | AISEGAHQSPTGYT
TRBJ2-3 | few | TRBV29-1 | SVWRPSTDTQY
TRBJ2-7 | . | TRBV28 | ASADLTIGSYEQY
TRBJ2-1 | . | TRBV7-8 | ASSLHRDVTLEQF
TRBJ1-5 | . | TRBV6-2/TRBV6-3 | ASTRSDRASNQPQH
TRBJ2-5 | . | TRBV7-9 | ASSHHQETQY
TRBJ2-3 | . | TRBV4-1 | ASSQQPGLAGGPSTDTQY
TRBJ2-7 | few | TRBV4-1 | ASSQVLVSYEQY
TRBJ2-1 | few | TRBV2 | ASSELAGGPGNEQF
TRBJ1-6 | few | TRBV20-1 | SARTGAVSPLH
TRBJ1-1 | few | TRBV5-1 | ASMGTGMSEAF
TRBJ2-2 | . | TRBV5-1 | ASTRTAETGELF
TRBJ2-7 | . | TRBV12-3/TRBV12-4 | ASSLAQGRGNYEQY
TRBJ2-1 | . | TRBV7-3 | ASSPGTSGSYEQF
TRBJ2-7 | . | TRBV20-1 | SALGRHTYEQY
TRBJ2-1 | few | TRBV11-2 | ASSLGLSGIYNEQF
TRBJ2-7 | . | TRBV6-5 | ASSYSPGTGVWHEQY
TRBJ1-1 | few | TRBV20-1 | SAITLDSPTEAF
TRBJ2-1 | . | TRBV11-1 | ASSSSGNSYNEQF
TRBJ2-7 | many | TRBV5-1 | ASSLEGEQY
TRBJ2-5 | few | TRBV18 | ASSRGVEGSQY
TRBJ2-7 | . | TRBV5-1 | ASSTGSSYEQY
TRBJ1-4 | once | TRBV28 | ASSSSGEKLF
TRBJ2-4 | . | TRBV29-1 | SVMTGRKNIQY
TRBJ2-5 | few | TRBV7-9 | ASSLLERETQY
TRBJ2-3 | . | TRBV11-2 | ASSARQGRWVDTQY
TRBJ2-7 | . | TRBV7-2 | ASSLTQLAGAEEQY
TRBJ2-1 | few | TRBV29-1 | SVGGGGPSSYNEQF
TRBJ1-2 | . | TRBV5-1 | ASRTNYGYT
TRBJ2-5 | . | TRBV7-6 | ASSYKETQY
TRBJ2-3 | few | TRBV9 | ASSVGSLFTPTDTQY
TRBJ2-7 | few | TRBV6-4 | ASSEGSSYEQY
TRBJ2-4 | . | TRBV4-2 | ASSQLAKNIQY
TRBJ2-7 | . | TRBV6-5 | ASSYSYPSGVGSYEQY
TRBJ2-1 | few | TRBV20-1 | SAPRFSGGYNEQF
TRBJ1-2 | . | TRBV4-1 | ASSQILSRDRGLDPNGYT
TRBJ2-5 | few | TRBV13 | ASSLSPGQGGETQY
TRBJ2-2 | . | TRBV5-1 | ASSPGLAINTGELF
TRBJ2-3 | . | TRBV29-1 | SIEAPDSANTQY
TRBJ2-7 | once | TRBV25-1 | ASSTRRHSYEQY
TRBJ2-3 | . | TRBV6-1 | ASSWTSGRRADTQY
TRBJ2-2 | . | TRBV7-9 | ASSFPRIPTGELF
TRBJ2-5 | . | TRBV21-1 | ASSKVWETQY
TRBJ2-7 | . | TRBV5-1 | ASSLSIAGVEQY
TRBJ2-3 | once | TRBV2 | ASSAFGGGITDTQY
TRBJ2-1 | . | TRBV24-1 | ATVGILSNEQF
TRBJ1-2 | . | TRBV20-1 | SARTGEGYGYT
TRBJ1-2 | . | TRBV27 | ASSQGQGTGYGYT
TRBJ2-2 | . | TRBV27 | ASSLSIGLAGNTGELF
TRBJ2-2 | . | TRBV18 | ASSSPMLYTGELF
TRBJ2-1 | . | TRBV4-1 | ASLLTNEQF
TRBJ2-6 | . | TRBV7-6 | AMGREASGANVLT
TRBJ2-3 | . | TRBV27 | ASSLYRGGTDTQY